The 20 T cell receptor beta chains below come from one sample, sequenced in a study of PD-1 blockade in classical Hodgkin lymphoma. With no exception, relapse followed autologous stem cell transplantation in all patients, and brentuximab vedotin exposure varied. Measured with immunoSEQ multiplex PCR; TCRdb has only the in-frame clones, and not every one. The data show about 23,000 clones, about two thirds seen once. The material sequenced was peripheral blood mononuclear cells (PBMCs), taken at baseline. Receptor source: a human donor with classical Hodgkin lymphoma.

The chain links TRBV11-2 to TRBJ1-5, with D unclear. V lost 2 bases to trimming and J lost 7 bases, with 6 bases between them. Looked up from germline, CDR1 is SGHAT and CDR2 is FQNNGV. The CDR3 is 12 amino acids. DNA of the CDR3: TGTGCCAGCAGCTTACCCCCCCAGCCCCAGCATTTT. Translating it yields CASSLPPQPQHF. Complete variable domain (other parts from reference TRBV11-2 and TRBJ1-5): EAGVAQSPRYKIIEKRQSVAFWCNPISGHATLYWYQQILGQGPKLLIQFQNNGVVDDSQLPKDRFSAERLKGVDSTLKIQPAKLEDSAVYLCASSLPPQPQHFGDGTRLSIL.

The chain joins TRBV6-1 to TRBJ2-1; D uncertain. Germline values: CDR1 MNHNS, CDR2 SASEGT. The CDR3 runs to 15 residues. V was cut by 2 bases and J by 0 bases, with 8 bases left in between. The CDR3: CASSETLSSYNEQFF. CDR3 DNA: TGTGCCAGCAGTGAAACTTTGAGCTCCTACAATGAGCAGTTCTTC.

The CDR3, as DNA: TGTGCCAGCAGTGGGGAACCCTTTACAGATACGCAGTATTTT. The encoded protein is CASSGEPFTDTQYF. The chain links TRBV28 to TRBJ2-3, with D uncertain. V lost 5 bases, J lost 3 bases, and 12 bases lay in between. The CDR3 spans 14 residues. Germline assignment: CDR1 MDHEN and CDR2 SYDVKM.

In this sample, this clone turned up a few times. This sequence joins TRBV4-1 and TRBJ2-2; 11 bases map to TRBD2. Germline CDR1 MGHRA, CDR2 YSYEKL. The CDR3 spans 17 residues. The J segment lost 5 bases and the V segment lost 2 bases, leaving 7 bases of the junction unmatched. The CDR3 nucleotides are TGCGCCAGCAGCCAAAATGGGGCTAGCGGGAGGACCGGGGAGCTGTTTTTT. It codes for CASSQNGASGRTGELFF.

J is TRBJ1-2 and V is TRBV7-8, with 7 bases fitting TRBD1. Germline assignment: CDR1 SGHVS and CDR2 FQNEAQ. This CDR3 spans 14 amino acids. V trimming: 2 bases; J trimming: 3 bases; junction bases outside the gene matches: 3. CDR3 in amino acids: CASSLNTGDYGYTF. CDR3 coding DNA: TGTGCCAGCAGCTTAAATACAGGGGACTATGGCTACACCTTC.

This clone is medium-sized by share. The chain links TRBV2 to TRBJ2-2; 11 positions match TRBD2. This CDR3 comprises 17 residues. J was trimmed by 1 base and V by 5 bases; bases with no gene match: 6. Germline V gene sequence: CDR1 SNHLY, CDR2 FYNNEI. The CDR3 DNA reads TGTGCCAGCAGTCAGACTAGCGGGGCCTTGAACACCGGGGAGCTGTTTTTT. Translated, it gives CASSQTSGALNTGELFF.

The chain carries TRBV29-1 and TRBJ2-5; 11 bases are shared with TRBD2. Germline CDR1 and CDR2: SQVTM and ANQGSEA. The CDR3 consists of 15 residues. The J segment lost 5 bases and the V segment lost 5 bases, leaving 10 bases of the junction unmatched. The CDR3 spells CSVFPLAGVWETQYF. CDR3 sequence (DNA): TGCAGCGTTTTCCCACTAGCGGGAGTGTGGGAGACCCAGTACTTC.

This clone has more than one count but fewer than ten. The rearrangement joins TRBV2 to TRBJ1-3; no clear D gene. There are 15 residues in the CDR3. V shed 2 bases and J shed 3 bases, with 11 bases lying between them. The germline V gene has CDR1 SNHLY and CDR2 FYNNEI. This CDR3 is CASSEFIVSGNTIYF. For the CDR3, the DNA is TGTGCCAGCAGTGAATTTATTGTCAGTGGAAACACCATATATTTT.

The chain links TRBV7-9 to TRBJ1-2; possibly TRBD1 for D (5 bases). Germline-derived CDR1 and CDR2 are SEHNR and FQNEAQ (reference sequence). This CDR3 spans 18 amino acids. Between the trimmed V and J ends, which lost 2 bases and 5 bases, there was a span of 24 bases. The CDR3 here is CASSLSTGPAGSGYGYTF. DNA for the CDR3: TGTGCCAGCAGCTTATCGACCGGGCCCGCAGGGAGCGGGTATGGCTACACCTTC.

This clone turned up a few times. This chain joins TRBV5-1 and TRBJ1-3; D remains ambiguous. CDR3 size: 12 residues. CDR1 is SGHRS, CDR2 YFSETQ, per germline. The germline V and J ends were trimmed by 4 bases and 9 bases, with 11 bases remaining between them. CDR3 sequence reads: CASSPDIGTIYF. The CDR3 DNA follows: TGCGCCAGCAGCCCCGACATCGGCACCATATATTTT.

V and J are TRBV27 and TRBJ1-2, with unresolved D. The CDR3 extends over 12 amino acids. Trimming removed 4 bases at V and 4 bases at J, with 7 bases between. Germline values: CDR1 MNHEY, CDR2 SMNVEV (reference sequence). CDR3 loop: CASSSGIYGYTF. The CDR3 DNA reads TGTGCCAGCAGTTCGGGGATCTATGGCTACACCTTC.

The chain has TRBV30 and TRBJ1-2; D may be TRBD1 (5 bases). The V gene's germline CDR1 is GTSNPN and CDR2 SVGIG (reference sequence). V was shortened by 4 bases and J by 3 bases, with 9 bases between the two germline ends. The CDR3 consists of 12 residues. The DNA of the CDR3 is TGTGCCTGGACCCCGGGGGACTATGGCTACACCTTC. Residues: CAWTPGDYGYTF.

This sequence joins TRBV7-8 and TRBJ1-6; D uncertain. The germline CDR1 and CDR2 sequences are SGHVS and FQNEAQ. The CDR3 totals 16 residues. Trimming left V 1 base short and J 6 bases short, with 13 bases between. The CDR3 protein is CASSLVEGLGNSPLHF. Here the CDR3 DNA reads TGTGCCAGCAGCTTAGTGGAGGGTTTAGGTAATTCACCCCTCCACTTT.

V gene TRBV7-2 combines with J gene TRBJ1-5; D call uncertain. The CDR3 contains 14 residues. Germline V lookup: CDR1 SGHTA, CDR2 FQGNSA. V lost 5 bases and J 4 bases, leaving 12 bases between the germline ends. The CDR3 sequence: CASSRTASNQPQHF. In nucleotides, the CDR3 is TGTGCCAGCAGCCGCACGGCGAGTAATCAGCCCCAGCATTTT.

In its sample, this clone was seen once. The chain recombines TRBV4-3 with TRBJ2-4, with D perhaps given as TRBD1 or TRBD2 (5 bases each). The CDR3 totals 17 residues. The germline V and J ends were trimmed by 1 base and 6 bases, with 19 bases remaining between them. Germline CDR1 and CDR2: LGHNA and YSLEER. The CDR3 loop is CASSQGGFGGMGNIQYF. The CDR3 DNA is TGCGCCAGCAGCCAAGGGGGATTTGGGGGAATGGGAAACATTCAGTACTTC.

V gene TRBV2 combines with J gene TRBJ1-5; D is unresolved. The germline V gene has CDR1 SNHLY and CDR2 FYNNEI. V shed 3 bases and J shed 2 bases, with 5 bases lying between them. The CDR3 consists of 13 residues. Written as DNA, the CDR3 is TGTGCCAGCAGTGAGATAGGCAATCAGCCCCAGCATTTT. Translating gives CASSEIGNQPQHF.

The V and J genes are TRBV7-8 and TRBJ1-1; D gene unclear. CDR3 length: 16 residues. Germline V lookup: CDR1 SGHVS, CDR2 FQNEAQ. Trimming removed 4 bases at V and 1 base at J, with 16 bases between. The CDR3 region has the DNA TGTGCCAGCAGCTCCCCAGGACTTGGCGCGAACACTGAAGCTTTCTTT. Translated, it gives CASSSPGLGANTEAFF.

This clone has a handful of counts. This chain joins TRBV28 and TRBJ1-4; 9 positions match TRBD1. The CDR3 sequence is 14 residues long. The J segment lost 7 bases and the V segment lost 5 bases, leaving 5 bases of the junction unmatched. Per the germline V gene, CDR1 is MDHEN and CDR2 is SYDVKM. CDR3 region: CASSEQGAREKLFF. For the CDR3, the DNA is TGTGCCAGCAGTGAACAGGGGGCTCGTGAAAAACTGTTTTTT.

V gene TRBV4-2 combines with J gene TRBJ2-6, with 7 bases aligning to TRBD1. Germline-derived CDR1 and CDR2 are LGHNA and YNFKEQ. CDR3 length: 20 residues. V was clipped by 1 base and J by 1 base; unmatched bases: 13. The CDR3 DNA sequence: TGTGCCAGCAGCCAAGGACACCGGGACAGTTTCTCTTCTGGGGCCAACGTCCTGACTTTC. It specifies CASSQGHRDSFSSGANVLTF.

In its sample, this clone was seen a few times. The chain links TRBV4-3 to TRBJ1-4, with a tentative D call TRBD1 (6 bases). This CDR3 has 17 residues. CDR1 LGHNA and CDR2 YSLEER come from the germline V gene. V lost 0 bases and J 7 bases, leaving 18 bases between the germline ends. CDR3 loop: CASSQDKPGQVVEKLFF. The CDR3 region has the DNA TGCGCCAGCAGCCAAGATAAGCCGGGACAAGTGGTTGAAAAACTGTTTTTT.